This T cell receptor beta chain was observed in a study of T cell responses to AZD1222 COVID-19 vaccine. Findings of the study overall: CD4 TCRs covered the whole spike, strongest at regions 160-218 and 743-854.

V lost 2 bases to trimming and J lost 3 bases, with 10 bases between them. This CDR3 contains 14 residues. CDR1 is MNHEY and CDR2 is SVGAGI in the germline V gene. The data were produced by immunoSEQ multiplex PCR, yet TCRdb's version contains in-frame clones alone and is incomplete. The data contain roughly 100,000 clones, 91% of them singletons. About this clone: What it recognizes is unknown.

The sequence derives from an adult in good health. The sequenced sample was peripheral blood, obtained on day 0 of AZD1222 vaccination. This chain joins TRBV6-5 and TRBJ2-5; D gene ambiguous. CDR3 protein: CASSYLGTKETQYF. The CDR3 nucleotides are TGTGCCAGCAGTTACCTTGGCACTAAAGAGACCCAGTACTTC.